One sample yielded the 27 T cell receptor beta chains listed below, sequenced in a study of blood T cell repertoires in COVID-19. Assay: immunoSEQ multiplex PCR; the TCRdb copy retains only in-frame clones and omits some. The repertoire holds roughly 300,000 clones, with roughly 86% as singletons. Sample: peripheral blood. The receptors derive from a woman between 25 and 40 years old with COVID-19, enrolled during active disease.

V is TRBV28 and J is TRBJ1-4; maybe TRBD1 (5 bases). CDR1 and CDR2 (germline): MDHEN, SYDVKM. Deletions cut 4 bases from V and 7 bases from J, with 13 bases between. The CDR3 has 14 residues. As DNA, the CDR3 is TGTGCCAGCAGTTCTCCGGACATCCCTGAAAAACTGTTTTTT. It is translated as CASSSPDIPEKLFF.

CDR3 protein: CASSLFAGANRQETQYF. CDR3 nucleotides: TGTGCCAGCAGCCTTTTTGCAGGGGCGAACCGGCAAGAGACCCAGTACTTC. The chain carries TRBV3-1 (or the pseudogene TRBV3-2) and TRBJ2-5, with a weak D call TRBD1 (6 bases). This CDR3 comprises 17 residues. CDR1 LGHDT and CDR2 YNNKEL come from the germline V gene (reference sequence). V dropped 4 bases and J dropped 2 bases, with 20 bases sitting between them.

The J gene is TRBJ2-5, the V gene TRBV19; TRBD2 matches 7 bases. Germline-derived CDR1 and CDR2 are LNHDA and SQIVND (reference sequence). Trimming took 4 bases from V and 0 from J; bases not matched to a gene: 8. This CDR3 is built from 16 residues. CDR3 coding DNA: TGTGCCAGTAGTACCATCGGGCGGGGGAACCAAGAGACCCAGTACTTC. This translates into CASSTIGRGNQETQYF.

This chain connects TRBV7-9 to TRBJ1-2; weak D call: TRBD1 (6 bases). The CDR3 has 13 amino acids. Per the germline V gene, CDR1 is SEHNR and CDR2 is FQNEAQ (reference sequence). The V end lost 5 bases, the J end lost 6 bases, and 13 bases lay between the germline ends. The chain's CDR3 is CASSPTDRHGYTF. DNA of the CDR3: TGTGCCAGCAGCCCGACGGACAGACATGGCTACACCTTC.

The V call is TRBV10-1, the J call TRBJ2-7; TRBD2 matches 7 bases. Germline V gene sequence: CDR1 WNHNN, CDR2 SYGVQD (reference sequence). Trimming took 7 bases from V and 5 from J; bases not matched to a gene: 2. This CDR3 contains 11 residues. The CDR3 protein is CASKRGHEQYV. The CDR3 coding sequence is TGCGCCAGCAAGCGGGGCCACGAGCAGTACGTC.

The V gene is TRBV18, the J gene TRBJ2-2; maybe TRBD1 (6 bases). The CDR3 has 15 residues. V was trimmed by 3 bases and J by 1 base, leaving 9 bases between them. Germline CDR1 reads KGHSH; CDR2 reads LQKENI. This CDR3 reads CASSPGRGNTGELFF. For the CDR3, the DNA is TGTGCCAGCTCACCGGGCAGGGGGAACACCGGGGAGCTGTTTTTT.

This clone was counted between two and nine times. The chain carries TRBV9 and TRBJ1-2; 9 nucleotides align to TRBD1. The trim removed 7 bases at V and 1 base at J, leaving 20 bases unmatched. The length of the CDR3 is 19 residues. Germline V gene sequence: CDR1 SGDLS, CDR2 YYNGEE. This CDR3 reads CASGLPRLRTGDNNYGYTF. The CDR3 DNA reads TGTGCCAGCGGACTGCCTAGATTGCGGACAGGGGATAATAACTATGGCTACACCTTC.

V is TRBV27 and J is TRBJ2-2, with D unclear. Germline loops: CDR1 MNHEY, CDR2 SMNVEV (reference sequence). The CDR3 contains 12 residues. V was clipped by 4 bases and J by 3 bases, with 3 bases between them. CDR3 coding DNA: TGTGCCAGCAGTTCTTACACCGGGGAGCTGTTTTTT. Its protein product is CASSSYTGELFF.

This clone has just one count. The chain carries TRBV19 and TRBJ1-1, with D perhaps matching TRBD1 (5 bases). V was clipped by 6 bases and J by 4 bases, with 9 bases between them. CDR1 and CDR2 from the germline V gene are LNHDA and SQIVND (reference sequence). CDR3 size: 12 residues. The CDR3 region has the DNA TGTGCCAGTAGCGTAACAGGCACTGAAGCTTTCTTT. This gives the protein CASSVTGTEAFF.

Worth noting for this clone: A read error may produce the germline difference seen at one junction end. V and J are TRBV12-3 or TRBV12-4 and TRBJ2-7; 7 positions match TRBD1. The CDR3 length is 13 residues. The CDR3 loop is CASRRGGSDEQYF. The CDR3 DNA follows: TGTGCCAGCAGGAGAGGGGGCTCCGACGAGCAGTACTTC.

The chain carries TRBV30 and TRBJ1-3; D remains ambiguous. Germline CDR1 is GTSNPN and CDR2 is SVGIG (reference sequence). The CDR3 loop spans 12 amino acids. The V and J ends lost 6 bases and 4 bases respectively, with 10 bases between them. CDR3 sequence: CACQVGGNTIYF. The CDR3 DNA sequence: TGTGCCTGTCAAGTCGGGGGAAACACCATATATTTT. The full variable domain, rest sourced from reference TRBV30 and TRBJ1-3, is SQTIHQWPATLVQPVGSPLSLECTVEGTSNPNLYWYRQAAGRGLQLLFYSVGIGQISSEVPQNLSASRPQDRQFILSSKKLLLSDSGFYLCACQVGGNTIYFGEGSWLTVV.

This clone was counted only a few times. V usage is TRBV2 and J usage is TRBJ1-2, with 7 bases matching TRBD1. This CDR3 region has 13 residues. CDR1 is SNHLY, CDR2 FYNNEI, per germline. The V segment lost 3 bases and the J segment 6 bases; nucleotides outside the gene matches: 4. In DNA, the CDR3 is TGTGCCAGCAGTGACACAGGGGCTGATGGCTACACCTTC. Protein: CASSDTGADGYTF.

CDR3 in DNA: TGTGCCATCACAGCTAGTGGCAGACCCTACGAGCAGTACTTC. The encoded protein is CAITASGRPYEQYF. The J gene is TRBJ2-7, the V gene TRBV7-9, with D hard to call. The CDR3 is made up of 14 amino acids. V was pared by 10 bases and J by 2 bases, with 18 bases between. Germline V gives CDR1 SEHNR, CDR2 FQNEAQ (reference sequence).

The V gene is TRBV5-4, the J gene TRBJ2-4; the match to TRBD2 covers 11 bases. Germline lookup yields CDR1 SGHNT and CDR2 YYREEE (reference sequence). The CDR3 covers 14 residues. V trimming: 8 bases; J trimming: 4 bases; junction bases outside the gene matches: 5. The DNA of the CDR3 is TGTGCCAGTTCTAGCGGGGGGAGGAAAAACATTCAGTACTTC. Protein: CASSSGGRKNIQYF.

The chain has TRBV27 and TRBJ1-5; a possible D gene is TRBD1 (5 bases). The V end lost 0 bases, the J end lost 6 bases, and 12 bases lay between the germline ends. Germline V gives CDR1 MNHEY, CDR2 SMNVEV (reference sequence). This CDR3 is 15 amino acids long. CDR3 nucleotides: TGTGCCAGCAGTTTATCGGGAGGGGTGGGTCAGCCCCAGCATTTT. Its protein is CASSLSGGVGQPQHF.

The chain has TRBV24-1 and TRBJ2-1; perhaps TRBD2 as D (5 bases). There are 13 residues in the CDR3. The V end lost 10 bases, the J end lost 6 bases, and 15 bases lay between the germline ends. Per germline, CDR1 KGHDR and CDR2 SFDVKD. The CDR3 bases are TGTGCCACGGGTCGAGGGCTCTCCAATGAGCAGTTCTTC. It specifies CATGRGLSNEQFF.

The J gene is TRBJ1-1, the V gene TRBV7-2; D possibly corresponds to TRBD1 (6 bases). Trimming removed 0 bases from V and 1 base from J, with 6 bases in between. Germline CDR1 is SGHTA and CDR2 is FQGNSA. The CDR3 loop spans 14 amino acids. The CDR3 protein is CASSLAGQNTEAFF. The CDR3, as DNA: TGTGCCAGCAGCTTAGCGGGACAGAACACTGAAGCTTTCTTT.

This chain links TRBV18 with TRBJ1-2; 11 bases agree with TRBD1. This CDR3 region has 17 residues. V lost 5 bases, J lost 4 bases, and 12 bases stayed unmatched. Looked up from germline, CDR1 is KGHSH and CDR2 is LQKENI. The CDR3 DNA follows: TGTGCCAGCTCAGCAAGGGACAGGGGGGAATCTCTCTATGGCTACACCTTC. Its protein is CASSARDRGESLYGYTF.

The chain couples TRBV3-1 (or the pseudogene TRBV3-2) to TRBJ2-2; 7 nucleotides agree with TRBD1. J gave up 4 bases and V 3 bases, and 5 bases lay outside the gene matches. Germline V gives CDR1 LGHDT, CDR2 YNNKEL (reference sequence). CDR3 length: 15 residues. CDR3 in DNA: TGTGCCAGCAGCCATCGAAGGGACAGCACCGGGGAGCTGTTTTTT. This sequence encodes CASSHRRDSTGELFF.

The V and J genes are TRBV5-1 and TRBJ1-1, with 7 bases that match TRBD1. V shed 5 bases, J shed 6 bases, and the junction held 16 bases outside the gene matches. This CDR3 has 16 residues. Germline lookup yields CDR1 SGHRS and CDR2 YFSETQ. In nucleotides, the CDR3 is TGCGCCAGCAGATGGGACAGAGGGGGACGTGGGGCTGAAGCTTTCTTT. It yields the protein CASRWDRGGRGAEAFF. The whole variable domain, remainder taken from reference TRBV5-1 and TRBJ1-1, is KAGVTQTPRYLIKTRGQQVTLSCSPISGHRSVSWYQQTPGQGLQFLFEYFSETQRNKGNFPGRFSGRQFSNSRSEMNVSTLELGDSALYLCASRWDRGGRGAEAFFGQGTRLTVV.

This clone occurred once. Germline and junction disagree at one end, which may indicate a read error. The chain has TRBV23-1 and TRBJ1-2; D perhaps matches TRBD1 (5 bases). Being an ORF, TRBV23-1 has a function that is uncertain. The CDR3 consists of 13 residues. CDR3 bases: TGCGCCAGCAGTCAATCGGAAGGAGCCAGGGCCTGCTTC. It encodes CASSQSEGARACF.

The genes are TRBV19 and TRBJ1-5, with 7 bases matching TRBD1. This CDR3 is 15 amino acids long. The trim removed 1 base at V and 10 bases at J, leaving 10 bases unmatched. Germline V CDR1 and CDR2: LNHDA, SQIVND (reference sequence). Here the CDR3 DNA reads TGTGCCAGTAGTATAGTTGGACAGGCTTTCGGCCCCCAGCATTTT. Its protein is CASSIVGQAFGPQHF.

This CDR3 reads CASSEIQETQYF. CDR3 DNA sequence: TGTGCCAGCAGCGAGATACAAGAGACCCAGTACTTC. The chain is built from TRBV7-9 and TRBJ2-5, with D hard to call. With 5 bases removed from V and 2 bases from J, the gap between germline ends came to 6 bases. In germline, CDR1 is SEHNR, CDR2 FQNEAQ (reference sequence). The CDR3 has 12 amino acids. The whole variable domain, filled in from reference TRBV7-9 and TRBJ2-5, reads DTGVSQNPRHKITKRGQNVTFRCDPISEHNRLYWYRQTLGQGPEFLTYFQNEAQLEKSRLLSDRFSAERPKGSFSTLEIQRTEQGDSAMYLCASSEIQETQYFGPGTRLLVL.

This clone was observed once. The genes are TRBV28 and TRBJ2-3, with 12 bases fitting TRBD2. This CDR3 region has 16 residues. In germline, CDR1 is MDHEN, CDR2 SYDVKM. V dropped 4 bases and J dropped 6; count of bases not matched to a gene: 8. CDR3 protein: CASSSSSGGAVDTQYF. Written as DNA, the CDR3 is TGTGCCAGCAGTTCGTCTAGCGGGGGGGCGGTTGATACGCAGTATTTT.

CDR3 region: CASSLVSTHLQETQYF. CDR3 sequence (DNA): TGCGCCAGCAGCTTGGTCAGTACCCACCTTCAGGAGACCCAGTACTTC. The chain is built from TRBV5-1 and TRBJ2-5; D is undetermined. The CDR3 extends over 16 amino acids. Per the germline V gene, CDR1 is SGHRS and CDR2 is YFSETQ. Trimming stripped 0 bases from V and 5 bases from J, with 17 bases between.

This clone was seen just once. The chain has TRBV7-8 and TRBJ1-5, with TRBD1 as a possible D gene (5 bases). V was clipped by 5 bases and J by 1 base, with 15 bases between them. The CDR3 length is 16 residues. Germline assignment: CDR1 SGHVS and CDR2 FQNEAQ. DNA for the CDR3: TGTGCCAGCAGCCCTTCTTCGGGGGGGAGCAATCAGCCCCAGCATTTT. Its translation is CASSPSSGGSNQPQHF. Supplemented by reference TRBV7-8 and TRBJ1-5, the full variable domain reads GAGVSQSPRYKVAKRGQDVALRCDPISGHVSLFWYQQALGQGPEFLTYFQNEAQLDKSGLPSDRFFAERPEGSVSTLKIQRTQQEDSAVYLCASSPSSGGSNQPQHFGDGTRLSIL.

The V and J genes are TRBV27 and TRBJ1-2; D gene ambiguous. CDR3 length equals 13 residues. The germline V and J ends were trimmed by 5 bases and 0 bases, with 7 bases remaining between them. Germline loops: CDR1 MNHEY, CDR2 SMNVEV (reference sequence). The CDR3 reads CASSRSANYGYTF. The DNA of the CDR3 is TGTGCCAGCAGTCGGAGCGCTAACTATGGCTACACCTTC.